What follows is one TCR beta chain and its context. What it binds is unknown. These data belong to a study of blood T cells in healthy people across ages. Study-wide results and caveats: Relative to aged donors, long-lived donors carried more naive CD4+ cells and displayed higher diversity.

With a J-beta primer mix and a sample-barcoded 5' primer, a second PCR ran roughly 6 to 11 cycles. Every molecule of cDNA carried a tag from a template-switch adaptor with 12 random nucleotides. One entry per CDR3 protein, called by TCRdb with MiXCR from the 5' RACE reads. The data hold approximately 760,000 distinct CDR3 sequences, with 25% observed a single time. These data also featured in a second study, about T cells of mothers and their children. From that paper: A few healthy Caucasian mothers, along with their six children, served as the donors. Sequencing returned over 9.5 million TCR beta CDR3 reads per mother and about 3 million per child.

The sample taken for sequencing was blood. This TCR was sampled from a boy aged 5-17 years in good health.

The CDR3 here is CASSQQFQETQYF. The CDR3 region has the DNA TGTGCCAGCAGCCAACAGTTTCAGGAGACCCAGTACTTC. The chain employs TRBV7-8 and TRBJ2-5; D uncertain. Germline values: CDR1 SGHVS, CDR2 FQNEAQ. V lost 5 bases and J lost 5, with 12 bases in between. The CDR3 totals 13 residues. Variable domain in full (rest from reference TRBV7-8 and TRBJ2-5): GAGVSQSPRYKVAKRGQDVALRCDPISGHVSLFWYQQALGQGPEFLTYFQNEAQLDKSGLPSDRFFAERPEGSVSTLKIQRTQQEDSAVYLCASSQQFQETQYFGPGTRLLVL.